One sample yielded the 5 T cell receptor beta chains listed below, sequenced in a study of cytomegalovirus exposure and HLA in healthy donors. A multiplex PCR was run with 60 Vbeta primers and 13 Jbeta primers. Repertoires were generated with immunoSEQ multiplex PCR, while TCRdb's copy carries only in-frame clones and drops some. The sample carries about 97,000 clones, approximately 85% recorded once. The sequenced sample consisted of PBMCs. Receptors were obtained from a middle-aged man in good health and CMV-seropositive.

This rearrangement joins TRBV11-2 to TRBJ1-1, with TRBD1 matching over 9 bases. Per the germline V gene, CDR1 is SGHAT and CDR2 is FQNNGV. The trim removed 6 bases at V and 8 bases at J, leaving 10 bases unmatched. The CDR3 is 14 residues long. In DNA, the CDR3 is TGTGCCAGCAGTCTAGACAGGGGGGGACTCGAAGCTTTCTTT. Amino acid sequence: CASSLDRGGLEAFF.

The J gene is TRBJ1-2, the V gene TRBV5-4; 10 bases are shared with TRBD1. The CDR3 covers 15 residues. Germline V CDR1 and CDR2: SGHNT, YYREEE (reference sequence). The ends lost 3 bases at V and 3 bases at J; junction bases unmatched: 5. CDR3 sequence (DNA): TGTGCCAGCAGCTCCGGTGACAGGGGGCACTATGGCTACACCTTC. Its protein is CASSSGDRGHYGYTF.

The chain combines TRBV5-1 with TRBJ2-1; D gene ambiguous. The CDR3 consists of 15 residues. Germline CDR1 is SGHRS and CDR2 is YFSETQ. The V and J ends lost 5 bases and 4 bases respectively, with 16 bases between them. CDR3 nucleotide sequence: TGCGCCAGCAGGACCGGGTTCACAATTTACAATGAGCAGTTCTTC. Protein: CASRTGFTIYNEQFF.

The V call is TRBV7-3, the J call TRBJ2-1, with D possibly being TRBD1 (5 bases). The V end lost 6 bases, the J end lost 2 bases, and 14 bases lay between the germline ends. This CDR3 region has 15 residues. The germline gives CDR1 SGHTA, CDR2 FQGTGA. DNA for the CDR3: TGTGCCAGCAGAAAACAGGCTAACCCCTACAATGAGCAGTTCTTC. It specifies CASRKQANPYNEQFF.

This clone was seen just once. V usage is TRBV4-1 and J usage is TRBJ2-5; TRBD2 might be the D (5 bases). Germline lookup yields CDR1 MGHRA and CDR2 YSYEKL. V dropped 0 bases and J dropped 7 bases, with 6 bases sitting between them. The CDR3 extends over 12 amino acids. The CDR3 sequence: CASSQDRGTQYF. The CDR3, as DNA: TGCGCCAGCAGCCAAGATCGGGGGACCCAGTACTTC.